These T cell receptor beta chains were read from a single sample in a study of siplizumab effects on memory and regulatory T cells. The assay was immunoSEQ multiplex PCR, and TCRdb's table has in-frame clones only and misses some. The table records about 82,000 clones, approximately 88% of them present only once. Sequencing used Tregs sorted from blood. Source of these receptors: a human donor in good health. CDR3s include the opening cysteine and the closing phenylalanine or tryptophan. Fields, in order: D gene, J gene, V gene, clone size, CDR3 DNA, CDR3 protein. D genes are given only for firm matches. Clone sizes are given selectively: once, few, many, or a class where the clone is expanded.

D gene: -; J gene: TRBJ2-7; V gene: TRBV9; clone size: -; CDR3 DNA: TGTGCCAGCAGCGCGAACCCGGGGCAGGGAATTTCCTACGAGCAGTACTTC; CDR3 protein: CASSANPGQGISYEQYF
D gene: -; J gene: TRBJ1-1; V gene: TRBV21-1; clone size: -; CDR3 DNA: TGTGCCAGCAGCAAACGGACAGCTGAAGCTTTCTTT; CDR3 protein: CASSKRTAEAFF
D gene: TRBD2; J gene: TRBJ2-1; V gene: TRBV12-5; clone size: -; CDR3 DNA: TGTGCTAGTGGTTTGACTAGCGGGGGCCCTAGCTCCTACAATGAGCAGTTCTTC; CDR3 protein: CASGLTSGGPSSYNEQFF
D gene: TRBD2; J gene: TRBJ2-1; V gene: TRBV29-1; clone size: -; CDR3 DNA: TGCAGCGTTAGGCGGGGGGGCTTTGGGCAGTTCTTC; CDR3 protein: CSVRRGGFGQFF
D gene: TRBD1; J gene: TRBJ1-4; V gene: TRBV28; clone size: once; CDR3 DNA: TGTGCCAGCAGTCCGACGACAGGGCCGAATGAAAAACTGTTTTTT; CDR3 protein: CASSPTTGPNEKLFF
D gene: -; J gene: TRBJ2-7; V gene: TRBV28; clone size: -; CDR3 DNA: TGTGCCAGCAGTTTGGCAGCCTACGAGCAGTACTTC; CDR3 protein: CASSLAAYEQYF
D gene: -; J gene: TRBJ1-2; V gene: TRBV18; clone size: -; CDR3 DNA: TGTGCCAGCTCACCGGCACAGGGTAACTATGGCTACACCTTC; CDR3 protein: CASSPAQGNYGYTF
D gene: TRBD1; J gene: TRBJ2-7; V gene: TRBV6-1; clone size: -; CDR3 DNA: TGTGCCAGCAGTGTCCAGGGGGCCTACGAGCAGTACTTC; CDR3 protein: CASSVQGAYEQYF
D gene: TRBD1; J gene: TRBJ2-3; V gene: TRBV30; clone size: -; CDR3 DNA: TGTGCCTGGTCCAGGGGGCTCGCAGATACGCAGTATTTT; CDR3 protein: CAWSRGLADTQYF
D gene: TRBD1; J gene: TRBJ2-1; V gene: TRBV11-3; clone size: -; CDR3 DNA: TGTGCCAGCAGTACGACAGGGGGCTCCTACAATGAGCAGTTCTTC; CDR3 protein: CASSTTGGSYNEQFF
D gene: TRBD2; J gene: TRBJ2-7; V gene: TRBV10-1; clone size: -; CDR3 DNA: TGCGCCAGCAGTGAGTCTGCGGGGGCCTACGAGCAGTACTTC; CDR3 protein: CASSESAGAYEQYF
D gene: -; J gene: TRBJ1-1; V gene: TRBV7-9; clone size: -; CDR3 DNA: TGTGCCAGCAGCTTTACCACATTGAACACTGAAGCTTTCTTT; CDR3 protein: CASSFTTLNTEAFF
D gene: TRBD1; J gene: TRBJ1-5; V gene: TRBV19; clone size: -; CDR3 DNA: TGTGCCAGCAGAGACAGGGGGGATCAGCCCCAGCATTTT; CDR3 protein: CASRDRGDQPQHF
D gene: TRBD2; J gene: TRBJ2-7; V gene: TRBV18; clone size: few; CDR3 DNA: TGTGCCAGCTCCCCCCTAGCGGGGGGAAACTACGAGCAGTACTTC; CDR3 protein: CASSPLAGGNYEQYF
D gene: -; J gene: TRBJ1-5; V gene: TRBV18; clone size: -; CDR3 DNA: TGTGCCAGCTCACCAGGAGGGAGCAATCAGCCCCAGCATTTT; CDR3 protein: CASSPGGSNQPQHF
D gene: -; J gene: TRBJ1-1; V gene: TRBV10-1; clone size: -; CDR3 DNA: TGCGCCAGCAGTGAGTCGACTCTAACAGGGAGGGCTTTCTTT; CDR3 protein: CASSESTLTGRAFF
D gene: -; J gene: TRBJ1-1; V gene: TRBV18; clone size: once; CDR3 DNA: TGTGCCAGCTCATCTAACGAAGGGGTGGGGACTGAAGCTTTCTTT; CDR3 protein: CASSSNEGVGTEAFF